The sequence of this T cell receptor (beta chain) was determined in a study of vaccination and CD4 T cells after COVID-19. As for the study in general: The cells in question were stimulated using overlapping spike peptides derived from SARS-CoV-2, HCoV-NL63, HCoV-OC43 and HCoV-229E.

The CDR3 spans 15 residues. The germline V gene encodes CDR1 SGHRS and CDR2 YFSETQ. The V gene end was trimmed by 6 bases and the J gene end by 4 bases; junction bases not matched to a gene: 12. The sample's treatment: roughly ten-day PBMC culture with coronavirus spike peptide pools or control peptides (ViraFEST assay). Turning to this clonotype: Its antigen is unknown.

Sequencing of the DNA from cultured CD4+ T cells was carried out with the Oncomine TCR Beta short-read assay. Genomic DNA was isolated from cultured CD4+ T cells. TCRdb re-analysed the PCR reads in MiXCR, keeping a single row per CDR3 protein. The table shows about 15,000 distinct CDR3 sequences, with under 65% occurring only once. Sequenced: CD4+ T cells from blood, cultured in vitro. The source of this sequence is a human donor who had recovered from COVID-19. The chain employs TRBV5-1 and TRBJ1-1; TRBD1 matches at 7 bases. CDR3 protein: CASTLSQGGGTEAFF. Written as DNA, the CDR3 is TGCGCCAGCACTCTTTCCCAAGGGGGCGGCACTGAAGCTTTCTTT.